A single sample is the source of the 18 T cell receptor beta chains below, sequenced in a study of blood T cell repertoires in COVID-19. Profiled with immunoSEQ multiplex PCR; TCRdb holds only in-frame clones, not every one. The sample gives about 150,000 clones, around 85% of which show up once; about 29% is in the top ten. The sequencing sample was made of peripheral blood. These receptors came from a woman aged 55 to 70 with acute or convalescent COVID-19.

The chain couples TRBV27 to TRBJ1-3; D possibly corresponds to TRBD1 (5 bases). V was clipped by 5 bases and J by 10 bases, with 24 bases between them. This CDR3 comprises 16 residues. Germline CDR1 is MNHEY and CDR2 is SMNVEV (reference sequence). The CDR3 sequence: CASSPSSTGFLRTIYF. As DNA, the CDR3 is TGTGCCAGCAGTCCGAGCTCCACAGGATTCTTAAGGACCATATATTTT.

This clone was seen only a few times. J is TRBJ2-7 and V is TRBV3-1 (or the pseudogene TRBV3-2); no firm D call. V lost 8 bases to trimming and J lost 0 bases, with 14 bases between them. CDR1 and CDR2 from the germline V gene are LGHDT and YNNKEL (reference sequence). The CDR3 sequence is 14 residues long. CDR3 residues: CASQPRGSSYEQYF. CDR3 in DNA: TGTGCCAGCCAACCCCGAGGTAGCTCCTACGAGCAGTACTTC.

The V and J genes are TRBV5-1 and TRBJ1-3, with a weak D call TRBD1 (6 bases). The CDR3 consists of 16 residues. Germline-derived CDR1 and CDR2 are SGHRS and YFSETQ. The V end was cut by 0 bases, the J end by 4 bases, with 14 bases between. CDR3 amino acids: CASSLDVRGSGNTIYF. In nucleotides, the CDR3 is TGCGCCAGCAGCTTGGATGTCAGGGGATCAGGAAACACCATATATTTT.

The sample holds a few counts of this clone. The chain joins TRBV7-9 to TRBJ1-5; 8 nucleotides align to TRBD1. CDR1 is SEHNR, CDR2 FQNEAQ, per germline (reference sequence). The CDR3 is 16 residues long. V dropped 2 bases and J dropped 3; count of bases not matched to a gene: 6. The CDR3 DNA sequence: TGTGCCAGCAGCTTATCAGGGACAGGTCCCAATCAGCCCCAGCATTTT. Its translation: CASSLSGTGPNQPQHF.

This clone was counted a single time. The CDR3 DNA is TGTGCCAGCAGGGCACAGGGGTATGAAGCTTTCTTT. Protein product: CASRAQGYEAFF. The chain has TRBV2 and TRBJ1-1; 7 bases fit TRBD1. Germline CDR1 is SNHLY and CDR2 is FYNNEI. J was trimmed by 7 bases and V by 6 bases; bases with no gene match: 5. CDR3 size: 12 residues.

CDR3: CASSMTGQVTEAFF. The CDR3 DNA follows: TGTGCCAGTAGTATGACCGGACAGGTCACTGAAGCTTTCTTT. V is TRBV19 and J is TRBJ1-1, with TRBD1 identical over 7 bases. The CDR3 length is 14 residues. Germline CDR1 LNHDA, CDR2 SQIVND (reference sequence). Germline trimming cut 3 bases from V and 4 bases from J; bases unmatched to any gene: 5.

The chain carries TRBV6-5 and TRBJ1-2, with D perhaps TRBD1 (6 bases). The germline V and J ends were trimmed by 7 bases and 4 bases, with 19 bases remaining between them. This CDR3 is built from 15 residues. CDR1 is MNHEY, CDR2 SVGAGI, per germline. The CDR3 sequence: CASNNRETGLYGYTF. The CDR3 DNA reads TGTGCCAGCAATAACAGGGAAACCGGCCTCTATGGCTACACCTTC.

The chain joins TRBV6-1 to TRBJ1-3, with 9 nucleotides matching TRBD1. The CDR3 covers 17 residues. CDR1 and CDR2 from the germline V gene are MNHNS and SASEGT. After removal of 1 base from V and 3 bases from J, the junction contained 7 bases not matched to a gene. CDR3 bases: TGTGCCAGCAGTGAAGGGACACAGGGGGCTGGTGGAAACACCATATATTTT. This codes for CASSEGTQGAGGNTIYF.

This chain's CDR3 is CASSWELNEKLFF. The CDR3 DNA reads as TGTGCCAGCAGCTGGGAGTTAAATGAAAAACTGTTTTTT. V gene TRBV7-9 combines with J gene TRBJ1-4; unclear D gene. There are 13 residues in the CDR3. Trimming pared 4 bases from V and 5 bases from J, leaving 8 bases between. Germline CDR1 SEHNR, CDR2 FQNEAQ (reference sequence). Filled out from reference TRBV7-9 and TRBJ1-4, the complete variable domain reads DTGVSQNPRHKITKRGQNVTFRCDPISEHNRLYWYRQTLGQGPEFLTYFQNEAQLEKSRLLSDRFSAERPKGSFSTLEIQRTEQGDSAMYLCASSWELNEKLFFGSGTQLSVL.

The chain combines TRBV2 with TRBJ1-5, with 7 nucleotides matching TRBD1. Germline CDR1 SNHLY, CDR2 FYNNEI. CDR3 size: 12 residues. J lost 4 bases, V lost 7 bases, and 1 base had no gene match. CDR3 bases: TGTGCCAGCACACAGGGGAATCAGCCCCAGCATTTT. The encoded protein is CASTQGNQPQHF.

The CDR3 nucleotides are TGTGCCAGCAGCTTCCAGGAATCCTATAATTCACCCCTCCACTTT. Amino acids: CASSFQESYNSPLHF. This chain joins TRBV11-2 and TRBJ1-6; D is unclear. CDR1 and CDR2 from the germline V gene are SGHAT and FQNNGV. The CDR3 length is 15 residues. Trimming removed 3 bases at V and 1 base at J, with 7 bases between.

The chain has TRBV27 and TRBJ1-6; D unclear. The length of the CDR3 is 16 residues. The germline V gene has CDR1 MNHEY and CDR2 SMNVEV (reference sequence). V was clipped by 5 bases and J by 4 bases, with 15 bases between them. The CDR3 coding sequence is TGTGCCAGCAGTCCGACCCCGACACAGTATAATTCACCCCTCCACTTT. It specifies CASSPTPTQYNSPLHF.

CDR3 sequence: CASSGQGVWNEQFF. CDR3 coding DNA: TGTGCCAGCAGTGGACAGGGAGTTTGGAATGAGCAGTTCTTC. This chain connects TRBV28 to TRBJ2-1, with 8 bases fitting TRBD1. V trimming: 5 bases; J trimming: 7 bases; junction bases outside the gene matches: 7. CDR3 length: 14 residues. The germline gives CDR1 MDHEN, CDR2 SYDVKM.

This clone was counted once. The J gene is TRBJ1-5, the V gene TRBV5-8; the D is unclear. Germline V CDR1 and CDR2: SGHTS, YDEGEE. V lost 1 base and J 2 bases, leaving 7 bases between the germline ends. This CDR3 region has 14 residues. DNA for the CDR3: TGTGCCAGCAGCTTGTATCCCGGCAATCAGCCCCAGCATTTT. Translated: CASSLYPGNQPQHF.

This sequence joins TRBV3-1 (or the pseudogene TRBV3-2) and TRBJ1-5; D might be TRBD1 (5 bases). The ends were cut back, 3 bases at V and 9 bases at J, with 12 bases in the middle. The CDR3 length is 13 residues. Germline V gene data show CDR1 as LGHDT and CDR2 as YNNKEL (reference sequence). This CDR3 reads CASSHLNGGPQHF. CDR3 DNA: TGTGCCAGCAGCCACCTTAACGGGGGGCCCCAGCATTTT.

V is TRBV5-1 and J is TRBJ2-3; 9 nucleotides align to TRBD1. The CDR3 sequence is 16 residues long. Trimming removed 4 bases from V and 0 bases from J; junction bases left unmatched: 6. Germline CDR1 and CDR2: SGHRS and YFSETQ. For the CDR3, the DNA is TGCGCCAGCAGCCCGGGGACAGGGTGGAGCACAGATACGCAGTATTTT. It encodes CASSPGTGWSTDTQYF.

The J gene is TRBJ1-1, the V gene TRBV29-1; TRBD1 might be the D (5 bases). The length of the CDR3 is 11 residues. V was shortened by 7 bases and J by 8 bases, with 14 bases between the two germline ends. Germline V gene sequence: CDR1 SQVTM, CDR2 ANQGSEA. The CDR3 bases are TGCAGCGCGCCGGGGGGGGACGAAGCTTTCTTT. Protein sequence: CSAPGGDEAFF.

In its sample, this clone was seen once. This rearrangement joins TRBV7-9 to TRBJ1-1; 7 nucleotides line up with TRBD1. Trimming at V came to 6 bases and at J to 1 base, leaving 5 bases not matched to a gene. The CDR3 runs 14 residues. Looked up from germline, CDR1 is SEHNR and CDR2 is FQNEAQ (reference sequence). Here the CDR3 reads CASRGRQGNTEAFF. In DNA, the CDR3 is TGTGCCAGCAGGGGGAGACAGGGGAACACTGAAGCTTTCTTT.